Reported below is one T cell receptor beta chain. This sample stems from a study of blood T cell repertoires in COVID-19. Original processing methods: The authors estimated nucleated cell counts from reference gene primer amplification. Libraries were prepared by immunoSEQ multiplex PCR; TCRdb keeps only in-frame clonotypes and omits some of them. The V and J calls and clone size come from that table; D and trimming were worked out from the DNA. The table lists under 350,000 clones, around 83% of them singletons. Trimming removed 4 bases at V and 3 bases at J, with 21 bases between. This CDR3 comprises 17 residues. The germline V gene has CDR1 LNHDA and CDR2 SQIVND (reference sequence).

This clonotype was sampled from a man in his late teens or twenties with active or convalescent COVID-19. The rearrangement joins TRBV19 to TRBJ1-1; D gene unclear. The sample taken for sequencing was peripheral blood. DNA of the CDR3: TGTGCCAGTAGTACAACCCGAGGAGGCAAGGGATACACTGAAGCTTTCTTT. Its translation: CASSTTRGGKGYTEAFF.